Presented here are 5 T cell receptor beta chains from one specimen sequenced in a study of blood T cell repertoires in COVID-19. The repertoire was sequenced with immunoSEQ multiplex PCR; TCRdb's copy has only in-frame clones and lacks some. The sample lists about 210,000 clones; about 89% were seen once. The sample comprised peripheral blood. Every receptor here comes from a woman aged 40 to 50 with acute or convalescent COVID-19.

The J gene is TRBJ2-5, the V gene TRBV5-6, with TRBD1 matching 8 bases. The CDR3 has 15 residues. In germline, CDR1 is SGHDT, CDR2 YYEEEE. The V segment lost 4 bases and the J segment 3 bases; nucleotides outside the gene matches: 8. The CDR3 here is CASSVPDREEETQYF. For the CDR3, the DNA is TGTGCCAGCAGCGTCCCGGACAGGGAGGAAGAGACCCAGTACTTC. Full variable domain (outside the CDR3, taken from reference TRBV5-6 and TRBJ2-5): DAGVTQSPTHLIKTRGQQVTLRCSPKSGHDTVSWYQQALGQGPQFIFQYYEEEERQRGNFPDRFSGHQFPNYSSELNVNALLLGDSALYLCASSVPDREEETQYFGPGTRLLVL.

The rearrangement links TRBV5-6 to TRBJ1-4, with a tentative D call TRBD1 (5 bases). CDR1 and CDR2 from the germline V gene are SGHDT and YYEEEE. V lost 1 base and J 8 bases, leaving 12 bases between the germline ends. There are 14 residues in the CDR3. For the CDR3, the DNA is TGTGCCAGCAGCTTGTTTCAGGGTGAGGAAAAACTGTTTTTT. Its translation is CASSLFQGEEKLFF.

The genes are TRBV12-3 or TRBV12-4 and TRBJ2-1; D gene uncertain. The CDR3 is 12 amino acids. Trimming stripped 4 bases from V and 4 bases from J, with 5 bases between. Here the CDR3 DNA reads TGTGCCAGCAGTTCCGAGTACAATGAGCAGTTCTTC. Translating it yields CASSSEYNEQFF.

The rearrangement uses TRBV5-1 and TRBJ2-3, with D possibly being TRBD1 (5 bases). V lost 4 bases to trimming and J lost 4 bases, with 10 bases between them. Germline V gives CDR1 SGHRS, CDR2 YFSETQ. The CDR3 is 13 residues long. The DNA for the CDR3 is TGCGCCAGCAGCAGACACAGGCCAGATACGCAGTATTTT. This codes for CASSRHRPDTQYF.

The chain employs TRBV13 and TRBJ2-3; tentative D call: TRBD2 (5 bases). Germline lookup yields CDR1 PRHDT and CDR2 FYEKMQ (reference sequence). The CDR3 consists of 17 residues. The V gene lost 0 bases and the J gene lost 0 bases, with 13 bases spanning the gap. The CDR3 region is CASSLGRGQQSTDTQYF. CDR3 coding DNA: TGTGCCAGCAGCTTAGGCCGAGGGCAGCAGAGCACAGATACGCAGTATTTT.